Below, one TCR beta chain is given with its context. Its antigen is not known. The V end was cut by 0 bases, the J end by 10 bases, with 8 bases between. The germline CDR1 and CDR2 sequences are LGHNT and FRNRAP. The CDR3 runs 12 residues. Some clones are missing from TCRdb's copy, which holds only in-frame ones; the method was immunoSEQ multiplex PCR. The table records about 110,000 clones, about 85% of them present only once. The source of the sample is a study of cytomegalovirus exposure and HLA in healthy donors. Study results and caveats: The authors listed 150 or so TCR beta chains as cytomegalovirus-associated. Cytomegalovirus status was reportedly diagnosed by the classifier with high sensitivity and specificity. TCR sequences were mostly rare, though some public TCRs occurred in many donors.

From the roughly 110-subject validation cohort, which was separate from the roughly 620-subject first cohort, the donors were drawn. Sequenced sample: PBMCs. The sequence derives from a woman aged 18-35 years in good health and CMV-seronegative. V usage is TRBV12-5 and J usage is TRBJ2-3; D uncertain. The DNA for the CDR3 is TGTGCTAGTGGTTTGGTAAGCATTGCGCAGTATTTT. It translates to CASGLVSIAQYF.